The clone carrying this TCR beta chain counts as medium-sized. TCRdb processed the reads anew with MiXCR; each CDR3 protein has one entry. Among about 1,100 distinct CDR3 sequences listed, under 35% were seen once. The sample is drawn from a study of lung T cells in sarcoidosis with Löfgren's syndrome. The clonotype comes from a human donor with sarcoidosis (Löfgren's syndrome or another form), or a control subject (not recorded which). The sample was CD4+ T cells from PBMCs.

CDR3 sequence (DNA): TGTGCCAGCAGTGAAGAACGATTGGATGAGCAGTTCTTC. Translated, it gives CASSEERLDEQFF. The V call is TRBV2, the J call TRBJ2-1; D is unclear. From germline, CDR1 is SNHLY and CDR2 FYNNEI. The length of the CDR3 is 13 residues. Trimming stripped 1 base from V and 8 bases from J, with 9 bases between.